Each of the 27 T cell receptor beta chains below was sequenced from the same sample in a study of T cell responses to AZD1222 COVID-19 vaccine. Produced via immunoSEQ multiplex PCR; TCRdb's table is partial and in-frame only. The table lists 50,000 or so clones, about 80% of them singletons. Sequences were derived from peripheral blood, sampled 28 days after the second AZD1222 dose. The origin of the receptors is an adult who received the AZD1222 COVID-19 vaccine.

In DNA form, the CDR3 reads TGTGCCAGCAGCTCCCGGGGGAACACTGAAGCTTTCTTT. Residues: CASSSRGNTEAFF. V usage is TRBV7-6 and J usage is TRBJ1-1; D not resolved. The V gene's germline CDR1 is SGHVS and CDR2 FNYEAQ. The CDR3 extends over 13 amino acids. V lost 4 bases and J 1 base, leaving 7 bases between the germline ends.

This clone was found once. The gene calls are TRBV11-3 and TRBJ2-1; D possibly corresponds to TRBD1 (6 bases). Germline assignment: CDR1 SGHNT and CDR2 YENEEA. The V gene lost 1 base and the J gene lost 5 bases, with 12 bases spanning the gap. The CDR3 sequence is 15 residues long. The CDR3 nucleotides are TGTGCCAGCAGCTTAGCACTAAACAGGGACAATGAGCAGTTCTTC. This sequence encodes CASSLALNRDNEQFF. Supplemented by reference TRBV11-3 and TRBJ2-1, the full variable domain reads EAGVVQSPRYKIIEKKQPVAFWCNPISGHNTLYWYLQNLGQGPELLIRYENEEAVDDSQLPKDRFSAERLKGVDSTLKIQPAELGDSAVYLCASSLALNRDNEQFFGPGTRLTVL.

The chain carries TRBV10-3 and TRBJ2-1; 11 nucleotides align to TRBD2. The V gene end was trimmed by 8 bases and the J gene end by 6 bases; junction bases not matched to a gene: 9. Germline V gene sequence: CDR1 ENHRY, CDR2 SYGVKD. The length of the CDR3 is 15 residues. The CDR3 DNA reads as TGTGCCATCCAGATACTAGCGGGAGCGACCAATGAGCAGTTCTTC. Translation: CAIQILAGATNEQFF.

The chain uses TRBV7-2 and TRBJ2-5; possibly TRBD1 or TRBD2 for D (5 bases each). CDR1 SGHTA and CDR2 FQGNSA come from the germline V gene. This CDR3 is built from 15 residues. Trimming removed 5 bases at V and 5 bases at J, with 18 bases between. CDR3 sequence (DNA): TGTGCCAGCAGCACCGGGACCCCTGGAGCGGAGACCCAGTACTTC. Translated, it gives CASSTGTPGAETQYF.

This clone was detected only a few times. This sequence joins TRBV10-3 and TRBJ2-3; a possible D gene is TRBD2 (6 bases). The ends were cut back, 1 base at V and 1 base at J, with 15 bases in the middle. Per the germline V gene, CDR1 is ENHRY and CDR2 is SYGVKD. This CDR3 has 17 residues. The CDR3 sequence: CAISEYSLADGTDTQYF. CDR3 in DNA: TGTGCCATCAGTGAGTACTCACTAGCAGACGGCACAGATACGCAGTATTTT.

This chain links TRBV18 with TRBJ2-1; perhaps TRBD2 as D (6 bases). CDR1 is KGHSH and CDR2 is LQKENI in the germline V gene. CDR3 size: 15 residues. V dropped 4 bases and J dropped 4 bases, with 14 bases sitting between them. The CDR3 reads CASSLYEGRYNEQFF. DNA of the CDR3: TGTGCCAGCTCACTTTACGAGGGGAGGTACAATGAGCAGTTCTTC.

The genes are TRBV19 and TRBJ1-1; the D gene is possibly TRBD1 (5 bases). V lost 11 bases and J 1 base, leaving 11 bases between the germline ends. CDR1 is LNHDA, CDR2 SQIVND, per germline (reference sequence). This CDR3 has 12 amino acids. The DNA for the CDR3 is TGTGCCTCCGGGGCGCGGAACACTGAAGCTTTCTTT. Encoded protein: CASGARNTEAFF.

This clone was counted only a few times. This chain uses TRBV7-8 with TRBJ2-6; 10 bases agree with TRBD1. Germline CDR1 reads SGHVS; CDR2 reads FQNEAQ. This CDR3 is built from 17 residues. The J segment lost 0 bases and the V segment lost 3 bases, leaving 2 bases of the junction unmatched. CDR3 region: CASSFRDRGSGANVLTF. In DNA form, the CDR3 reads TGTGCCAGCAGCTTCCGGGACAGGGGCTCTGGGGCCAACGTCCTGACTTTC.

The chain couples TRBV7-2 to TRBJ2-7; 7 bases map to TRBD2. The V and J ends lost 4 bases and 0 bases, in that order; junction bases with no gene match: 6. This CDR3 is 15 amino acids long. CDR1 and CDR2 from the germline V gene are SGHTA and FQGNSA. Written as DNA, the CDR3 is TGTGCCAGCAGCTCAGAGGGGACTAACTCCTACGAGCAGTACTTC. Its translation: CASSSEGTNSYEQYF. The full variable domain, in which reference TRBV7-2 and TRBJ2-7 provide the parts outside the CDR3, is GAGVSQSPSNKVTEKGKDVELRCDPISGHTALYWYRQSLGQGLEFLIYFQGNSAPDKSGLPSDRFSAERTGGSVSTLTIQRTQQEDSAVYLCASSSEGTNSYEQYFGPGTRLTVT.

The chain has TRBV7-9 and TRBJ2-2, with TRBD2 identical over 8 bases. The CDR3 spans 14 residues. Germline CDR1 is SEHNR and CDR2 is FQNEAQ (reference sequence). V was pared by 1 base and J by 7 bases, with 2 bases of the junction left unmatched. CDR3 protein: CASSLVAGSGELFF. CDR3 DNA: TGTGCCAGCAGCTTAGTAGCGGGAAGCGGGGAGCTGTTTTTT. Using reference TRBV7-9 and TRBJ2-2 for the parts outside the CDR3, the full variable domain is DTGVSQNPRHKITKRGQNVTFRCDPISEHNRLYWYRQTLGQGPEFLTYFQNEAQLEKSRLLSDRFSAERPKGSFSTLEIQRTEQGDSAMYLCASSLVAGSGELFFGEGSRLTVL.

The rearrangement links TRBV2 to TRBJ2-3; D gene uncertain. Per germline, CDR1 SNHLY and CDR2 FYNNEI. The V end was cut by 1 base, the J end by 2 bases, with 13 bases between. There are 16 residues in the CDR3. The CDR3 region is CASSEEALDYTDTQYF. For the CDR3, the DNA is TGTGCCAGCAGTGAAGAGGCGTTGGATTACACAGATACGCAGTATTTT. Filled out from reference TRBV2 and TRBJ2-3, the complete variable domain reads EPEVTQTPSHQVTQMGQEVILRCVPISNHLYFYWYRQILGQKVEFLVSFYNNEISEKSEIFDDQFSVERPDGSNFTLKIRSTKLEDSAMYFCASSEEALDYTDTQYFGPGTRLTVL.

For the CDR3, the DNA is TGTGCCAGCAGTGAAGCGCTGTCGGGGTTGGGGAATTCACCCCTCCACTTT. Translating gives CASSEALSGLGNSPLHF. This chain connects TRBV6-1 to TRBJ1-6, with D uncertain. CDR1 and CDR2 from the germline V gene are MNHNS and SASEGT. Trimming stripped 0 bases from V and 7 bases from J, with 16 bases between. This CDR3 spans 17 amino acids.

This chain links TRBV9 with TRBJ1-3; a weak D match, TRBD1 (6 bases). The CDR3 contains 15 residues. The ends were cut back, 4 bases at V and 0 bases at J, with 11 bases in the middle. From germline, CDR1 is SGDLS and CDR2 YYNGEE. CDR3 in amino acids: CASSPQGHSGNTIYF. DNA of the CDR3: TGTGCCAGCAGCCCACAGGGCCACTCTGGAAACACCATATATTTT.

The rearrangement joins TRBV7-8 to TRBJ1-1; D is uncertain. Germline values: CDR1 SGHVS, CDR2 FQNEAQ. CDR3 size: 13 residues. Trimming removed 1 base from V and 2 bases from J, with 5 bases in between. This CDR3 is CASSLDQNTEAFF. The CDR3 DNA follows: TGTGCCAGCAGCTTAGACCAAAACACTGAAGCTTTCTTT.

V and J are TRBV6-4 and TRBJ2-2, with 9 bases fitting TRBD2. CDR1 is MRHNA, CDR2 SNTAGT, per germline. V trimming: 0 bases; J trimming: 7 bases; junction bases outside the gene matches: 3. This CDR3 spans 15 amino acids. The CDR3 coding sequence is TGTGCCAGCAGTGACTCCGGGACTAGCCACGGGGAGCTGTTTTTT. Translation gives CASSDSGTSHGELFF.

V usage is TRBV7-2 and J usage is TRBJ2-1; 8 bases match TRBD2. CDR1 and CDR2 (germline): SGHTA, FQGNSA. The length of the CDR3 is 15 residues. V shed 1 base and J 9 bases; nucleotides not matched to a gene: 8. Written as DNA, the CDR3 is TGTGCCAGCAGCTTAGGAGTTGGTAGCGGGACTGAGCAGTTCTTC. It specifies CASSLGVGSGTEQFF. The full variable domain, its missing parts supplied by reference TRBV7-2 and TRBJ2-1, is GAGVSQSPSNKVTEKGKDVELRCDPISGHTALYWYRQSLGQGLEFLIYFQGNSAPDKSGLPSDRFSAERTGGSVSTLTIQRTQQEDSAVYLCASSLGVGSGTEQFFGPGTRLTVL.

A single count supports this clone. J is TRBJ2-2 and V is TRBV9, with D perhaps matching TRBD1 (5 bases). The CDR3 is made up of 15 amino acids. Trimming removed 2 bases from V and 5 bases from J, with 13 bases in between. The germline V gene has CDR1 SGDLS and CDR2 YYNGEE. The CDR3 sequence: CASSVSGLPTGELFF. DNA of the CDR3: TGTGCCAGCAGCGTCTCAGGGCTGCCTACCGGGGAGCTGTTTTTT.

The chain uses TRBV28 and TRBJ2-5; TRBD1 or TRBD2 may be the D gene (5 bases each). The germline V gene has CDR1 MDHEN and CDR2 SYDVKM. The CDR3 has 15 residues. Trimming took 2 bases from V and 5 from J, leaving 15 bases between them. CDR3 loop: CASSLTRGPRETQYF. Written as DNA, the CDR3 is TGTGCCAGCAGTTTAACCCGGGGACCGCGGGAGACCCAGTACTTC. The full variable domain, rest sourced from reference TRBV28 and TRBJ2-5, is DVKVTQSSRYLVKRTGEKVFLECVQDMDHENMFWYRQDPGLGLRLIYFSYDVKMKEKGDIPEGYSVSREKKERFSLILESASTNQTSMYLCASSLTRGPRETQYFGPGTRLLVL.

The V and J genes are TRBV24-1 and TRBJ2-7, with D possibly TRBD1 on 6 matching bases. The CDR3 totals 15 residues. Germline-derived CDR1 and CDR2 are KGHDR and SFDVKD. Trimming removed 0 bases from V and 2 bases from J, with 10 bases in between. This chain's CDR3 is CATSDLSRGTYEQYF. CDR3 DNA: TGTGCCACCAGTGATTTGAGCAGGGGAACCTACGAGCAGTACTTC.

The V and J genes are TRBV28 and TRBJ2-7; 7 nucleotides line up with TRBD1. From germline, CDR1 is MDHEN and CDR2 SYDVKM. This CDR3 spans 14 amino acids. V shed 3 bases and J 4 bases; nucleotides not matched to a gene: 6. The chain's CDR3 is CASSFSRGHYEQYF. CDR3 DNA sequence: TGTGCCAGCAGTTTCTCGAGGGGGCATTACGAGCAGTACTTC.

J is TRBJ1-2 and V is TRBV27; 7 nucleotides line up with TRBD1. The CDR3 loop spans 16 amino acids. The germline gives CDR1 MNHEY, CDR2 SMNVEV (reference sequence). V was pared by 3 bases and J by 2 bases, with 9 bases of the junction left unmatched. The CDR3 bases are TGTGCCAGCAGTTTCTCTACAGGGGCTGGCAACTATGGCTACACCTTC. Protein product: CASSFSTGAGNYGYTF.

This clone was detected a few times. The gene calls are TRBV5-6 and TRBJ1-1; TRBD1 matches at 9 bases. The CDR3 covers 15 residues. V trimming: 2 bases; J trimming: 3 bases; junction bases outside the gene matches: 5. Germline V gene lookup returns CDR1 SGHDT and CDR2 YYEEEE. CDR3 sequence reads: CASSFHRGRDTEAFF. CDR3 DNA sequence: TGTGCCAGCAGCTTCCACAGGGGGCGAGACACTGAAGCTTTCTTT.

The chain employs TRBV30 and TRBJ2-3; D not certain. Trimming pared 1 base from V and 0 bases from J, leaving 2 bases between. From germline, CDR1 is GTSNPN and CDR2 SVGIG (reference sequence). This CDR3 is built from 12 residues. Here the CDR3 reads CAWSASTDTQYF. In nucleotides, the CDR3 is TGTGCCTGGAGTGCCAGCACAGATACGCAGTATTTT. Looking up the rest from reference TRBV30 and TRBJ2-3 gives the full variable domain: SQTIHQWPATLVQPVGSPLSLECTVEGTSNPNLYWYRQAAGRGLQLLFYSVGIGQISSEVPQNLSASRPQDRQFILSSKKLLLSDSGFYLCAWSASTDTQYFGPGTRLTVL.

The CDR3 spells CASISGREEGGELFF. DNA for the CDR3: TGTGCCAGCATATCCGGGAGAGAAGAGGGCGGGGAGCTGTTTTTT. This chain connects TRBV2 to TRBJ2-2, with a weak D call TRBD2 (6 bases). The CDR3 runs 15 residues. Germline V gene sequence: CDR1 SNHLY, CDR2 FYNNEI. The ends were cut back, 7 bases at V and 7 bases at J, with 19 bases in the middle.

In this sample, this clone turned up once. V usage is TRBV7-8 and J usage is TRBJ2-5; D gene uncertain. Germline V gene data show CDR1 as SGHVS and CDR2 as FQNEAQ. The CDR3 totals 14 residues. V lost 2 bases and J lost 1, with 8 bases in between. CDR3 amino acids: CASSLSRAQETQYF. In DNA, the CDR3 is TGTGCCAGCAGCTTAAGTAGAGCCCAAGAGACCCAGTACTTC.

This chain links TRBV6-1 with TRBJ1-1; D perhaps matches TRBD1 (6 bases). Germline loops: CDR1 MNHNS, CDR2 SASEGT. With 1 base removed from V and 6 bases from J, the gap between germline ends came to 12 bases. The CDR3 spans 14 residues. CDR3 in amino acids: CASSEVTGNAEAFF. The CDR3 DNA sequence: TGTGCCAGCAGTGAAGTGACAGGCAACGCTGAAGCTTTCTTT.

This clone turned up a few times. The genes are TRBV9 and TRBJ2-1, with D perhaps TRBD1 (6 bases). The CDR3 extends over 16 amino acids. Trimming cost V 4 bases and J 5 bases, with 19 bases left between them. Germline V gene sequence: CDR1 SGDLS, CDR2 YYNGEE. The CDR3 DNA reads as TGTGCCAGCAGCATGGGGGCGATTCTAAGGGACAATGAGCAGTTCTTC. This codes for CASSMGAILRDNEQFF. Supplemented by reference TRBV9 and TRBJ2-1, the full variable domain reads DSGVTQTPKHLITATGQRVTLRCSPRSGDLSVYWYQQSLDQGLQFLIQYYNGEERAKGNILERFSAQQFPDLHSELNLSSLELGDSALYFCASSMGAILRDNEQFFGPGTRLTVL.